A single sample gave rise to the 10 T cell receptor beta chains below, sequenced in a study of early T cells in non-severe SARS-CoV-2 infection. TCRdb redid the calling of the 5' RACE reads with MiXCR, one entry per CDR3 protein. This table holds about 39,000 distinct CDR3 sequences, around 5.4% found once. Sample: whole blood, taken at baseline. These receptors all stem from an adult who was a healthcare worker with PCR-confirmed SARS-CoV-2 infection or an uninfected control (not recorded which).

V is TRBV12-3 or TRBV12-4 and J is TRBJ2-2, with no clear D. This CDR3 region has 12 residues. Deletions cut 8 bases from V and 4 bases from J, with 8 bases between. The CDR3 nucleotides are TGTGCCAGCTGGGTGGGCACCGGGGAGCTGTTTTTT. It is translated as CASWVGTGELFF.

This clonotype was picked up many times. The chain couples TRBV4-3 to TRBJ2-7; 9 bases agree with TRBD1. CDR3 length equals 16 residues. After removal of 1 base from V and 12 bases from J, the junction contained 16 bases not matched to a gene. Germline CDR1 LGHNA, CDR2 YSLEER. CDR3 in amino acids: CASSQGPPGTGWSLYF. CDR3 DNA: TGCGCCAGCAGCCAAGGTCCCCCAGGGACAGGGTGGTCGCTGTACTTC.

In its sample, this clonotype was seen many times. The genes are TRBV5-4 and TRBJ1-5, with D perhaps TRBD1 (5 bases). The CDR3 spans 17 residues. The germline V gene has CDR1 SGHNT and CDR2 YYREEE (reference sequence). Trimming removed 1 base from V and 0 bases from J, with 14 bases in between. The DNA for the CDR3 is TGTGCCAGCAGCTTGAAGGGGATGGAGTATAGCAATCAGCCCCAGCATTTT. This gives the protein CASSLKGMEYSNQPQHF.

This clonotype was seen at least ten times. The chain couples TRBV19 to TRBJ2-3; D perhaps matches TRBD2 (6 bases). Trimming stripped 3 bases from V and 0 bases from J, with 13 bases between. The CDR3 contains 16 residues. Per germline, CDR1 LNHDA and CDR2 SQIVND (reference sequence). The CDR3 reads CASSMLRERSTDTQYF. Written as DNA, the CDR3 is TGTGCCAGTAGTATGCTCCGGGAGAGAAGCACAGATACGCAGTATTTT. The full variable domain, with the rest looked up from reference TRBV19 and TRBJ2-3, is DGGITQSPKYLFRKEGQNVTLSCEQNLNHDAMYWYRQDPGQGLRLIYYSQIVNDFQKGDIAEGYSVSREKKESFPLTVTSAQKNPTAFYLCASSMLRERSTDTQYFGPGTRLTVL.

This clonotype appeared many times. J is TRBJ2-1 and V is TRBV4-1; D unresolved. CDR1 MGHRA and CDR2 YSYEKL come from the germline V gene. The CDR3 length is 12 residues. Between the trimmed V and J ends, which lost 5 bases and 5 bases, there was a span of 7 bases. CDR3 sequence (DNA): TGCGCCAGCAGCTTCGTAGACAATGAGCAGTTCTTC. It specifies CASSFVDNEQFF.

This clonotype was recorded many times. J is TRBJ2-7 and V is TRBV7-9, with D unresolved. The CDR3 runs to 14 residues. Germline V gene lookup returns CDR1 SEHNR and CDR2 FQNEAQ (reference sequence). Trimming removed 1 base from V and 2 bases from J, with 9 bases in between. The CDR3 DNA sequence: TGTGCCAGCAGCTTAGAGAGTGCCCCCTACGAGCAGTACTTC. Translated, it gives CASSLESAPYEQYF.

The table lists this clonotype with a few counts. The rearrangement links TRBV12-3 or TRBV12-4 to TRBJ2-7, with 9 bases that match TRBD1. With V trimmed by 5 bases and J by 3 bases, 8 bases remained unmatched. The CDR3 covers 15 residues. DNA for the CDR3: TGTGCCAGCAGTGGAACAGGGGGCTACTACTACGAGCAGTACTTC. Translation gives CASSGTGGYYYEQYF.

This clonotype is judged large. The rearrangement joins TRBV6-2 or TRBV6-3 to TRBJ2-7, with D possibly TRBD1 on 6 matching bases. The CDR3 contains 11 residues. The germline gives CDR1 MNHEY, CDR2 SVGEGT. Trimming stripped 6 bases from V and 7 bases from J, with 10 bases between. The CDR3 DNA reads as TGTGCCAGCAGACTAGGACAGGAGCAGTACTTC. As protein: CASRLGQEQYF.

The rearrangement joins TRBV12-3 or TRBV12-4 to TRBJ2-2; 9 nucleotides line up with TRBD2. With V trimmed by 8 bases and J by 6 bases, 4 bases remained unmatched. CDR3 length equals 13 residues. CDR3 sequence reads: CASWGLAPGELFF. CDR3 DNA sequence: TGTGCCAGCTGGGGACTAGCTCCCGGGGAGCTGTTTTTT.

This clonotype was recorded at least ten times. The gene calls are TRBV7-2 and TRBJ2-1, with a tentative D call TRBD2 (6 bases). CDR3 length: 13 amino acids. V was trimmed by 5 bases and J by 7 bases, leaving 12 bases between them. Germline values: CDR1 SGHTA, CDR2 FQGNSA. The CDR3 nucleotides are TGTGCCAGCAGCGTGACTAGTAAGAATGAGCAGTTCTTC. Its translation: CASSVTSKNEQFF.